This T cell receptor beta chain was sequenced for a study of cytomegalovirus exposure and HLA in healthy donors. Study results and limitations: About 87% or about 30% of the time was how often most TCR beta V segments were productive, according to an earlier analysis. Later analysis suggested most CMV-associated TCR beta chains were HLA-restricted. Researchers catalogued 150 or so TCR beta chains as cytomegalovirus-associated.

A word on this clone: Its matching antigen is unknown.

The PCR made use of 60 Vbeta and 13 Jbeta primers. Generated by immunoSEQ multiplex PCR, the TCRdb table keeps only in-frame clones and is missing some. The sample has over 90,000 clones. Sequencing was performed on PBMCs. This TCR came from a man between 35 and 55 years old in good health and CMV-seronegative.

CDR3 residues: CASSSPGLARDEQYF. CDR3 DNA: TGTGCCAGCAGTTCTCCGGGACTAGCGAGGGACGAGCAGTACTTC. The chain joins TRBV28 to TRBJ2-7; 10 bases are shared with TRBD2. The CDR3 is 15 residues long. Germline trimming cut 4 bases from V and 5 bases from J; bases unmatched to any gene: 8. Germline loops: CDR1 MDHEN, CDR2 SYDVKM.